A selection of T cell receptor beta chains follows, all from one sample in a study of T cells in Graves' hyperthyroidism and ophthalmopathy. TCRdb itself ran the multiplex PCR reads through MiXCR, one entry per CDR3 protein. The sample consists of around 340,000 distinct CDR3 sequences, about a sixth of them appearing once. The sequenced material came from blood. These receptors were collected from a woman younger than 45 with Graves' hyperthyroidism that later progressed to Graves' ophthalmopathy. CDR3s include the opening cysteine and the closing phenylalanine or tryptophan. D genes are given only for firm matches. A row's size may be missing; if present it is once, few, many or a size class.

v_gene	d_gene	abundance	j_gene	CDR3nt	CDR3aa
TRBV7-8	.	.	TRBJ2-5	TGTGCCAGCAGCTTAGTTTTTAGGTCGGAGACCCAGTACTTC	CASSLVFRSETQYF
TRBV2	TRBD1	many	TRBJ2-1	TGTGCCAGCAGTGAGGGCAGGGGGCAGTTTGGTGAGCAGTTCTTC	CASSEGRGQFGEQFF
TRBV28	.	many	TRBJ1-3	TGTGCCAGCAGTTTCGGACTGAGCTCTGGAAACACCATATATTTT	CASSFGLSSGNTIYF
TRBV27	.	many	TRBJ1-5	TGTGCCAGCAGTTCGTCGGCAGGAGGTCATCAGCCCCAGCATTTT	CASSSSAGGHQPQHF
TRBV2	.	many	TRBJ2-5	TGTGCCAGCAGTGAAGGAACGACTGGGAGAGAGACCCAGTACTTC	CASSEGTTGRETQYF
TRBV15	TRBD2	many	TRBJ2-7	TGTGCCACCAGCAGAGATATCAGGACTAGCGGGGGCCACGAGCAGTACTTC	CATSRDIRTSGGHEQYF
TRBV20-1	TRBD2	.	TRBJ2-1	TGCAGTGCTAGAGGGACGACTAGCGGTCCCAATGAGCAGTTCTTC	CSARGTTSGPNEQFF
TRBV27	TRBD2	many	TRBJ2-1	TGTGCCAGCACCCCGACTAGCGGGAGGTTCAATGAGCAGTTCTTC	CASTPTSGRFNEQFF
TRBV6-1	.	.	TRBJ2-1	TGTGCCAGCAGTGAAGCGAGCACAGTCTTACGGGAGCAGTTCTTC	CASSEASTVLREQFF
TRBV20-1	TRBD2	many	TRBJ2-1	TGCAGTGCTGGGGGGCGACTAGCGGGAGGGGGAATTCCATCTGAGCAGTTCTTC	CSAGGRLAGGGIPSEQFF
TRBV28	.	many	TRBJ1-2	TGTGCCAGCAGTTTATGGTCGGGAACTAACTATGGCTACACCTTC	CASSLWSGTNYGYTF
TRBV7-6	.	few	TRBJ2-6	TGTGCCAGCAGCCCGCGAGGAGGCAGGTTCCAATCTGGGGCCAACGTCCTGACTTTC	CASSPRGGRFQSGANVLTF
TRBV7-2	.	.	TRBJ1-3	TGTGCCAGCAGCTTAGGTCGGAACTCTGGAAACACCATATATTTT	CASSLGRNSGNTIYF
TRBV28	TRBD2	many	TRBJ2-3	TGTGCCAGCAGTTTACTTCCCTCACTAGCGGGAGATGCAGATACGCAGTATTTT	CASSLLPSLAGDADTQYF
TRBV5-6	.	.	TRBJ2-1	TGTGCCAGCAGGCCCCGCGGAGTCTCACCCTACAATGAGCAGTTCTTC	CASRPRGVSPYNEQFF